The rows below give T cell receptor beta chains drawn from one sample of a study of T cell responses to AZD1222 COVID-19 vaccine. Libraries were prepared by immunoSEQ multiplex PCR; TCRdb keeps only in-frame clonotypes and omits some of them. The sample records over 120,000 clones, 88% being singletons. Here the sequenced sample was peripheral blood, taken 28 days after the second dose of the MenACWY control vaccine. Receptor source: an adult who received the MenACWY meningococcal vaccine as a control. CDR3s include the opening cysteine and the closing phenylalanine or tryptophan. Each record gives: V gene, D gene, J gene, clone size, CDR3 DNA, CDR3 protein. A D gene is named only where the DNA matches it firmly. A row's size may be missing; if present it is once, few, many or a size class.

v_call: TRBV5-1; d_call: TRBD1; j_call: TRBJ1-3; clone_size: -; cdr3_nt: TGCGCCAGCAGCTCGCAGGGGGCCTTCTCTGGAAACACCATATATTTT; cdr3_aa: CASSSQGAFSGNTIYF
v_call: TRBV18; d_call: TRBD2; j_call: TRBJ2-7; clone_size: -; cdr3_nt: TGTGCCAGCTCACCCTTCGGACTAGCGGGAACCTACGAGCAGTACTTC; cdr3_aa: CASSPFGLAGTYEQYF
v_call: TRBV5-1; d_call: TRBD2; j_call: TRBJ2-5; clone_size: -; cdr3_nt: TGCGCCAGCAGCCGAATGGGACTAGCGGGAGCAACGGGGGAGGAGACCCAGTACTTC; cdr3_aa: CASSRMGLAGATGEETQYF
v_call: TRBV7-6; d_call: -; j_call: TRBJ1-1; clone_size: -; cdr3_nt: TGTGCCAGCAGTGGGGTGAACACTGAAGCTTTCTTT; cdr3_aa: CASSGVNTEAFF
v_call: TRBV5-8; d_call: -; j_call: TRBJ2-2; clone_size: -; cdr3_nt: TGTGCCAGCAGCTTGGGGCAGTACACCGGGGAGCTGTTTTTT; cdr3_aa: CASSLGQYTGELFF
v_call: TRBV19; d_call: TRBD1; j_call: TRBJ1-1; clone_size: -; cdr3_nt: TGTGCCAGTAGTGGATTTACAGGGGCGAGTCCCACTGAAGCTTTCTTT; cdr3_aa: CASSGFTGASPTEAFF
v_call: TRBV19; d_call: TRBD1; j_call: TRBJ1-5; clone_size: -; cdr3_nt: TGTGCCAGTAGTGACAGGGGGCAGCAGCCCCAGCATTTT; cdr3_aa: CASSDRGQQPQHF
v_call: TRBV10-1; d_call: -; j_call: TRBJ2-3; clone_size: -; cdr3_nt: TGCGCCAGCAGTGAGTCGGACAGCACAGATACGCAGTATTTT; cdr3_aa: CASSESDSTDTQYF
v_call: TRBV11-3; d_call: TRBD1; j_call: TRBJ1-3; clone_size: -; cdr3_nt: TGTGCCAGCAGCGGGACAGTGGGTGGAAACACCATATATTTT; cdr3_aa: CASSGTVGGNTIYF
v_call: TRBV15; d_call: TRBD1; j_call: TRBJ1-5; clone_size: once; cdr3_nt: TGTGCCACCAGCAGGGACAGGGGGCGCATAAATCAGCCCCAGCATTTT; cdr3_aa: CATSRDRGRINQPQHF
v_call: TRBV11-3; d_call: -; j_call: TRBJ2-1; clone_size: -; cdr3_nt: TGTGCCAGCAGCTTAGATTGGGCGGGGTCCTACAATGAGCAGTTCTTC; cdr3_aa: CASSLDWAGSYNEQFF
v_call: TRBV5-1; d_call: -; j_call: TRBJ2-1; clone_size: -; cdr3_nt: TGCGCCAGCAGCTTAGCCCCCGGGACCCCTTTGGTTGAGCAGTTCTTC; cdr3_aa: CASSLAPGTPLVEQFF
v_call: TRBV10-3; d_call: -; j_call: TRBJ2-7; clone_size: -; cdr3_nt: TGTGCCATCAGTGAGTCGACGGGGGCACTGAGCGAGCAGTACTTC; cdr3_aa: CAISESTGALSEQYF
v_call: TRBV11-3; d_call: TRBD1; j_call: TRBJ1-1; clone_size: -; cdr3_nt: TGTGCCAGCAGCTCCCGGACAGGGGGCACTGAAGCTTTCTTT; cdr3_aa: CASSSRTGGTEAFF
v_call: TRBV21-1; d_call: -; j_call: TRBJ1-3; clone_size: -; cdr3_nt: TGTGCCAGAATTGTCCTCCGAGACATCTCTGGAAACACCATATATTTT; cdr3_aa: CARIVLRDISGNTIYF
v_call: TRBV7-3; d_call: -; j_call: TRBJ1-1; clone_size: -; cdr3_nt: TGTGCCAGCAGCTTAAGATTGGAGACGAACACTGAAGCTTTCTTT; cdr3_aa: CASSLRLETNTEAFF
v_call: TRBV7-2; d_call: -; j_call: TRBJ1-1; clone_size: few; cdr3_nt: TGTGCCAGCAGCTTTGATCCGGTGATTGAAGCTTTCTTT; cdr3_aa: CASSFDPVIEAFF
v_call: TRBV19; d_call: -; j_call: TRBJ1-1; clone_size: -; cdr3_nt: TGTGCCAGTAGCCCCGACAAGCTGAACACTGAAGCTTTCTTT; cdr3_aa: CASSPDKLNTEAFF
v_call: TRBV18; d_call: -; j_call: TRBJ2-2; clone_size: -; cdr3_nt: TGTGCCAGCTCACCGGCTCGCACCGGGGAGCTGTTTTTT; cdr3_aa: CASSPARTGELFF
v_call: TRBV2; d_call: TRBD1; j_call: TRBJ1-1; clone_size: -; cdr3_nt: TGTGCCAGCAGAATGACAGGGGGGAGCACTGAAGCTTTCTTT; cdr3_aa: CASRMTGGSTEAFF
v_call: TRBV9; d_call: -; j_call: TRBJ2-7; clone_size: -; cdr3_nt: TGTGCCAGCAGCACACAACCTGACAGCTACCACGAGCAGTACTTC; cdr3_aa: CASSTQPDSYHEQYF
v_call: TRBV24-1; d_call: TRBD2; j_call: TRBJ2-2; clone_size: few; cdr3_nt: TGTGCCACCAGTGATTTAACTAGCGGGAACACCGGGGAGCTGTTTTTT; cdr3_aa: CATSDLTSGNTGELFF
v_call: TRBV29-1; d_call: -; j_call: TRBJ2-1; clone_size: -; cdr3_nt: TGCAGCGTTTTTCTAGCAGAGGCGGGGTCCTACAATGAGCAGTTCTTC; cdr3_aa: CSVFLAEAGSYNEQFF
v_call: TRBV2; d_call: -; j_call: TRBJ1-6; clone_size: -; cdr3_nt: TGTGCCAGCAGCCCGGCGTCGGACTATAATTCACCCCTCCACTTT; cdr3_aa: CASSPASDYNSPLHF
v_call: TRBV30; d_call: TRBD1; j_call: TRBJ1-4; clone_size: -; cdr3_nt: TGTGCCTGGAGTGAAAGAAAGGGGGCGACTAATGAAAAACTGTTTTTT; cdr3_aa: CAWSERKGATNEKLFF
v_call: TRBV9; d_call: -; j_call: TRBJ1-3; clone_size: -; cdr3_nt: TGTGCCAGCAGCCTCCAGGGAGGGTTGCAAGGAAACACCATATATTTT; cdr3_aa: CASSLQGGLQGNTIYF
v_call: TRBV7-2; d_call: -; j_call: TRBJ1-2; clone_size: -; cdr3_nt: TGTGCCAGCAGCTTAATGGGGCCGGGGAGAGGGAATGGCTACACCTTC; cdr3_aa: CASSLMGPGRGNGYTF
v_call: TRBV7-8; d_call: -; j_call: TRBJ2-5; clone_size: -; cdr3_nt: TGTGCCAGCAGCAACCACTCACTCAGGTTTCGGCAAGAGACCCAGTACTTC; cdr3_aa: CASSNHSLRFRQETQYF
v_call: TRBV11-3; d_call: -; j_call: TRBJ1-2; clone_size: few; cdr3_nt: TGTGCCAGCAGCTTAGGCGGGAATGGCTACACCTTC; cdr3_aa: CASSLGGNGYTF
v_call: TRBV15; d_call: -; j_call: TRBJ1-5; clone_size: -; cdr3_nt: TGTGCCACCAGCAGAGACAAGGTCCAGCCCCAGCATTTT; cdr3_aa: CATSRDKVQPQHF
v_call: TRBV5-1; d_call: TRBD1; j_call: TRBJ1-2; clone_size: -; cdr3_nt: TGCGCCAGCAGCTACGCAGGGGGCGGGGATGGCTACACCTTC; cdr3_aa: CASSYAGGGDGYTF
v_call: TRBV2; d_call: -; j_call: TRBJ1-6; clone_size: -; cdr3_nt: TGTGCCAGCAGTGGACAGGATCTCACTCGTCCCCTCCACTTT; cdr3_aa: CASSGQDLTRPLHF
v_call: TRBV18; d_call: -; j_call: TRBJ2-1; clone_size: -; cdr3_nt: TGTGCCAGCTCACCCGAGCGGGTGGGGAATGAGCAGTTCTTC; cdr3_aa: CASSPERVGNEQFF
v_call: TRBV6-2/TRBV6-3; d_call: -; j_call: TRBJ1-5; clone_size: -; cdr3_nt: TGTGCCAGCAGTTATCCAGGGGTAAGGCGGCCCCAGCATTTT; cdr3_aa: CASSYPGVRRPQHF
v_call: TRBV19; d_call: TRBD1; j_call: TRBJ1-5; clone_size: -; cdr3_nt: TGTGCCAGTAACCCGGGACAGCCATATCAGCCCCAGCATTTT; cdr3_aa: CASNPGQPYQPQHF
v_call: TRBV10-3; d_call: -; j_call: TRBJ1-1; clone_size: -; cdr3_nt: TGTGCCATCAGCCGTCAGGGGAACACTGAAGCTTTCTTT; cdr3_aa: CAISRQGNTEAFF
v_call: TRBV24-1; d_call: -; j_call: TRBJ2-7; clone_size: -; cdr3_nt: TGTGCAGGGGATGAGCAGTACTTC; cdr3_aa: CAGDEQYF